These T cell receptor beta chains were read from a single sample in a study of OX40 agonist ivuxolimab in advanced cancers. Profiling relied on immunoSEQ multiplex PCR, and the TCRdb table lists in-frame clones only, not all of them. Counted here are approximately 21,000 clones, about 86% occurring once; the ten biggest clones make up under 35%. The material sequenced was CD4+ or CD8+ T cells sorted from blood, taken in a trial of the OX40 agonist ivuxolimab. These receptor sequences come from an adult with an advanced solid tumor such as melanoma, head and neck, liver or kidney cancer. The CDR3 runs from the conserved cysteine through the conserved F or W. A D gene is named only where the DNA matches it firmly. Only part of the rows carry a size: once, few, many, or a class if the clone is expanded.

j_call v_call clone_size d_call cdr3_aa cdr3_nt
TRBJ1-1 TRBV7-9 once - CASSLGRGEAFF TGTGCCAGCAGCTTGGGACGGGGTGAAGCTTTCTTT
TRBJ2-7 TRBV7-9 few - CASSPYSTAGSYEQYF TGTGCCAGCAGCCCTTATTCTACCGCCGGGAGCTACGAGCAGTACTTC
TRBJ2-1 TRBV27 - - CASSPTGWSANNEQFF TGTGCCAGCAGCCCGACAGGATGGTCGGCCAACAATGAGCAGTTCTTC
TRBJ2-1 TRBV6-6 once - CASSDAGTLYNEQFF TGTGCCAGCAGTGACGCCGGGACCCTATACAATGAGCAGTTCTTC
TRBJ2-1 TRBV12-2 - - CASRPYRPTSGTIANEQFF TGTGCAAGTCGCCCATATCGCCCGACTAGCGGGACTATAGCCAATGAGCAGTTCTTC
TRBJ2-1 TRBV7-3 - - CASSPSYGKQFF TGTGCCAGCAGCCCCTCCTATGGGAAGCAGTTCTTC
TRBJ2-7 TRBV15 - - CATSSPDKTYEQYF TGTGCCACCAGCAGCCCTGACAAGACCTACGAGCAGTACTTC
TRBJ2-2 TRBV11-1 - - CASSSRINTGELFF TGTGCCAGCAGCTCGCGGATCAACACCGGGGAGCTGTTTTTT
TRBJ2-7 TRBV30 - TRBD1 CAWRHPHRGRDPVLYEQYF TGTGCCTGGAGGCACCCCCACAGGGGCCGCGACCCCGTACTGTACGAGCAGTACTTC
TRBJ2-7 TRBV7-9 few TRBD1 CASSALDRGNYEQYF TGTGCCAGCAGCGCCCTGGACAGGGGGAACTACGAGCAGTACTTC
TRBJ2-7 TRBV5-8 - - CASSSVEKGYEQYF TGTGCCAGCAGTTCCGTGGAGAAAGGTTACGAGCAGTACTTC
TRBJ1-5 TRBV6-1 - - CASSETGGRPQHF TGTGCCAGCAGTGAAACGGGAGGGCGGCCCCAGCATTTT
TRBJ2-7 TRBV6-5 - - CASSYGGLFYEQYF TGTGCCAGCAGTTACGGGGGGCTCTTCTACGAGCAGTACTTC
TRBJ2-7 TRBV10-3 few - CASSEGDGQMGEQYF TGTGCCAGCAGTGAAGGAGACGGACAGATGGGCGAGCAGTACTTC
TRBJ2-7 TRBV27 - TRBD2 CASSPTGTSGSYEQYF TGTGCCAGCAGTCCAACCGGGACTAGCGGGAGCTACGAGCAGTACTTC